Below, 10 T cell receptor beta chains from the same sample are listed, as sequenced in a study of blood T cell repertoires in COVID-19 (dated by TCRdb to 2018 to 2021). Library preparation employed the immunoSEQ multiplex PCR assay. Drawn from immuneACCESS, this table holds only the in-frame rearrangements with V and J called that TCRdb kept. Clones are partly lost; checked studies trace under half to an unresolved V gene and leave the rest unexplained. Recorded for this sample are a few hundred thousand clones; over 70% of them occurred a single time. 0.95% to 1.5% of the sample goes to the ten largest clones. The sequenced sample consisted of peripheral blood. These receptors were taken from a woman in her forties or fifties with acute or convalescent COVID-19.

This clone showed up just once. The CDR3 sequence: CASSAGGVGDTQYF. The CDR3 coding sequence is TGCGCCAGCAGTGCTGGCGGGGTCGGGGATACGCAGTATTTT. The gene calls are TRBV10-2 and TRBJ2-3, with D possibly being TRBD2 (6 bases). This CDR3 is 14 amino acids long. Trimming shortened V by 4 bases and J by 6 bases, and 14 bases separated the two germline ends. Looked up from germline, CDR1 is WSHSY and CDR2 is SAAADI.

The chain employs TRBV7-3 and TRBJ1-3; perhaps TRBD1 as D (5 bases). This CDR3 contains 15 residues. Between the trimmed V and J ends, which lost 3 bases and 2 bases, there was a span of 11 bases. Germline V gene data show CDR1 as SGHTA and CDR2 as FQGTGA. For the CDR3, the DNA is TGTGCCAGCAGCTTTCGGGGGAACGCTGGAAACACCATATATTTT. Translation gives CASSFRGNAGNTIYF.

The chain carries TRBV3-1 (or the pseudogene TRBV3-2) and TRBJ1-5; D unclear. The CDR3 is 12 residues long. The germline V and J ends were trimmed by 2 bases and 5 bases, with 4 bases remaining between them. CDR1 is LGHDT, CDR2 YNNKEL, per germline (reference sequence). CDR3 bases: TGTGCCAGCAGCCAACGGGATCAGCCCCAGCATTTT. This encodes CASSQRDQPQHF.

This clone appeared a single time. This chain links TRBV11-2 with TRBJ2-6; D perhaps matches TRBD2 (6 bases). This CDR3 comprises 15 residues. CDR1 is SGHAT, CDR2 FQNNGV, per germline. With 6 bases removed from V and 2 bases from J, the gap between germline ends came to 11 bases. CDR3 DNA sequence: TGTGCCAGCAGTGGGGGGTCCACTGGGGCCAACGTCCTGACTTTC. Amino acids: CASSGGSTGANVLTF.

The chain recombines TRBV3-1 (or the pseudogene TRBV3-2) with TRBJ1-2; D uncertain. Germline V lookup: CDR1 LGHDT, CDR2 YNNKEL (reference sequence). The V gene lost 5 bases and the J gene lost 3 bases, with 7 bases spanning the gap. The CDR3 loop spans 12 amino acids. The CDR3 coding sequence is TGTGCCAGCAGCGCCCGGGACTATGGCTACACCTTC. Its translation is CASSARDYGYTF.

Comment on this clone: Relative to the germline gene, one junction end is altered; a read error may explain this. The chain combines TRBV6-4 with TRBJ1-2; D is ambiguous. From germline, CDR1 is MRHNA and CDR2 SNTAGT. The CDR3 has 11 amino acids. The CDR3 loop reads CASSDGLQVAF. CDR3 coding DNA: TGTGCCAGCAGTGACGGACTTCAGGTCGCCTTC.

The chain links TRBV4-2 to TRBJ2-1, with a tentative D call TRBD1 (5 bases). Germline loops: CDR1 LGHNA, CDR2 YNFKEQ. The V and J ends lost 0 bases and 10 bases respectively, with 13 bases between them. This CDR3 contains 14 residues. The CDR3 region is CASSQELHSGEQFF. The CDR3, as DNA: TGTGCCAGCAGCCAAGAATTACATTCAGGGGAGCAGTTCTTC.

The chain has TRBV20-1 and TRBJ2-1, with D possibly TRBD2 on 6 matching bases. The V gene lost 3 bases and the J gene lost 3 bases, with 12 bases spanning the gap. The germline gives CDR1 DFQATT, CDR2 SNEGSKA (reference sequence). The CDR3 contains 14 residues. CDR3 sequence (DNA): TGCAGTGCTAGTGGGGAGGCGAGCTACAATGAGCAGTTCTTC. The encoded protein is CSASGEASYNEQFF.

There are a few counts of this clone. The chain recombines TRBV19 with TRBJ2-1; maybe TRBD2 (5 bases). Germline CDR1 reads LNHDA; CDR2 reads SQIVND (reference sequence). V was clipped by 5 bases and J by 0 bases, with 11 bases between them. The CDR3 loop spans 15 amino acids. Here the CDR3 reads CASSQRSSSYNEQFF. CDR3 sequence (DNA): TGTGCCAGTAGTCAGCGGTCAAGCTCCTACAATGAGCAGTTCTTC.

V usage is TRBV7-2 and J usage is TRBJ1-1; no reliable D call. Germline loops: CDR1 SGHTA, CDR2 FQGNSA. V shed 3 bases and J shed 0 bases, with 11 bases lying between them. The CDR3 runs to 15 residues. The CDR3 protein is CASSFLRQVNTEAFF. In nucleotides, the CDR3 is TGTGCCAGCAGCTTCCTCCGGCAGGTGAACACTGAAGCTTTCTTT.